A selection of T cell receptor beta chains follows, all from one sample in a study of T cell repertoires in cytomegalovirus infection. In TCRdb, the reads were re-called with MiXCR into one record per CDR3 protein. The sample has some 100,000 distinct CDR3 sequences, less than 25% seen once; the top ten hold around 40%. Source material: CD8+ T cells from PBMCs. These receptors all come from a human donor in good health (CMV status not recorded). Some clones in this sample may be carry-over from other donors' samples. Both conserved end residues are part of each CDR3. A D gene is named only where the DNA matches it firmly. A clone size is listed for some rows: how often the clone was seen (once, few, many), or a class if it is expanded.

size: .
J: TRBJ1-2
D: .
V: TRBV20-1
CDR3: CSARSFWNYGYTF
DNA: TGCAGTGCTAGGTCTTTTTGGAACTATGGCTACACCTTC

size: .
J: TRBJ1-2
D: .
V: TRBV4-3
CDR3: CASSLGTTVRGYTF
DNA: TGCGCCAGCAGCCTGGGGACTACTGTCAGGGGCTACACCTTC

size: .
J: TRBJ2-3
D: .
V: TRBV4-3
CDR3: CASSQDGNSETDTQYF
DNA: TGCGCCAGCAGCCAAGACGGAAATTCGGAGACAGATACGCAGTATTTT

size: few
J: TRBJ1-4
D: .
V: TRBV14
CDR3: CASSQGTATNEKLFF
DNA: TGTGCCAGCAGCCAAGGGACAGCAACTAATGAAAAACTGTTTTTT

size: many
J: TRBJ2-1
D: TRBD1
V: TRBV7-2
CDR3: CASSSTGTGVYNEQFF
DNA: TGTGCCAGCAGCTCGACCGGGACAGGGGTATACAATGAGCAGTTCTTC

size: .
J: TRBJ2-5
D: .
V: TRBV20-1
CDR3: CSAKTQRRVETQYF
DNA: TGCAGTGCTAAAACACAACGACGCGTTGAGACCCAGTACTTC

size: many
J: TRBJ1-1
D: .
V: TRBV7-2
CDR3: CASSLGSGGTEAFF
DNA: TGTGCCAGCAGCTTAGGGTCGGGGGGCACTGAAGCTTTCTTT

size: many
J: TRBJ2-2
D: .
V: TRBV6-2/TRBV6-3
CDR3: CASSPDGGELFF
DNA: TGTGCCAGCAGCCCTGACGGCGGGGAGCTGTTTTTT

size: many
J: TRBJ2-7
D: .
V: TRBV19
CDR3: CASSMEGRIYEQYF
DNA: TGTGCCAGTAGTATGGAGGGCCGTATCTACGAGCAGTACTTC

size: few
J: TRBJ1-1
D: .
V: TRBV15
CDR3: CATSRDWGTKEAFF
DNA: TGTGCCACCAGCAGAGATTGGGGGACAAAGGAAGCTTTCTTT

size: few
J: TRBJ2-2
D: .
V: TRBV6-2/TRBV6-3
CDR3: CASSYSSSGQFTGELFF
DNA: TGTGCCAGCAGTTACTCTTCGAGCGGGCAGTTCACCGGGGAGCTGTTTTTT

size: few
J: TRBJ1-6
D: .
V: TRBV9
CDR3: CASRDRDNSPLHF
DNA: TGTGCCAGCAGGGACAGAGATAATTCACCCCTCCACTTT

size: few
J: TRBJ1-2
D: .
V: TRBV20-1
CDR3: CSVQQGRNYGYTF
DNA: TGCAGTGTTCAGCAGGGGCGAAACTATGGCTACACCTTC

size: many
J: TRBJ1-2
D: .
V: TRBV20-1
CDR3: CSARDPRGAHYGYTF
DNA: TGCAGTGCTAGAGACCCACGGGGGGCCCACTATGGCTACACCTTC

size: few
J: TRBJ2-7
D: TRBD2
V: TRBV19
CDR3: CASSAARDYPEQYF
DNA: TGTGCCAGTAGTGCCGCCCGGGACTACCCCGAGCAGTACTTC

size: once
J: TRBJ2-7
D: .
V: TRBV4-1
CDR3: CASSHSVPGSSYEQYF
DNA: TGCGCCAGCAGCCATTCCGTTCCAGGGAGCTCCTACGAGCAGTACTTC

size: .
J: TRBJ1-3
D: .
V: TRBV4-3
CDR3: CASSQDPGPGNTIYF
DNA: TGCGCCAGCAGCCAAGATCCAGGTCCTGGAAACACCATATATTTT

size: .
J: TRBJ1-5
D: .
V: TRBV19
CDR3: CASSIEGLTGGGNQPQHF
DNA: TGTGCCAGTAGTATAGAGGGCCTCACAGGAGGAGGCAATCAGCCCCAGCATTTT

size: few
J: TRBJ1-2
D: TRBD1
V: TRBV6-2/TRBV6-3
CDR3: CASSSTGGAIYGYTF
DNA: TGTGCCAGCAGTTCGACAGGGGGCGCGATCTATGGCTACACCTTC

size: many
J: TRBJ2-2
D: TRBD2
V: TRBV7-8
CDR3: CASSLDGRVRTGELFF
DNA: TGTGCCAGCAGCTTAGATGGGAGGGTCCGCACCGGGGAGCTGTTTTTT

size: .
J: TRBJ2-1
D: TRBD2
V: TRBV7-6
CDR3: CASSLAGRAGRYNEQFF
DNA: TGTGCCAGCAGCTTAGCGGGGAGGGCGGGCCGCTACAATGAGCAGTTCTTC

size: few
J: TRBJ2-7
D: TRBD1
V: TRBV28
CDR3: CASRGDSHYEQYF
DNA: TGTGCCAGCAGGGGGGACAGCCACTACGAGCAGTACTTC

size: many
J: TRBJ2-2
D: .
V: TRBV7-8
CDR3: CASSLRSGVRGGELFF
DNA: TGTGCCAGCAGCTTAAGGTCGGGGGTTCGCGGAGGGGAGCTGTTTTTT

size: few
J: TRBJ2-1
D: TRBD1
V: TRBV19
CDR3: CASNRGLYNEQFF
DNA: TGTGCCAGTAACAGGGGTCTCTACAATGAGCAGTTCTTC